The source of this T cell receptor (beta chain) is a study of T cells in Graves' hyperthyroidism and ophthalmopathy. Graves' hyperthyroidism showing no ophthalmopathy progression within 18 months was considered stable. This clonotype was counted ten times or more. Its antigen is undetermined. RNA transcripts were the template for amplifying TCR beta CDR3 regions. An initial round of RT-PCR targeting the TCR CDR3 relied on the HTBI primer set. One entry per CDR3 protein results from TCRdb running MiXCR on the multiplex PCR reads. This sample has 350,000 to 500,000 distinct CDR3 sequences, with roughly 13% found just once. The V gene's germline CDR1 is GTSNPN and CDR2 SVGIG (reference sequence). Trimming cost V 0 bases and J 2 bases, with 7 bases left between them. The CDR3 is made up of 13 amino acids. The study's findings and limits: Ophthalmopathy and stable hyperthyroidism were separated by a 13 V-J model. In validation, the model predicted ophthalmopathy. These predictions came a median approximately six months before onset. Researchers found most expanded thyroid clonotypes above 0.001 in blood as well.

Sequencing was done on a sample of blood. The V gene is TRBV30, the J gene TRBJ1-2; D might be TRBD1 (6 bases). The receptor was derived from a woman between 18 and 30 years old with Graves' hyperthyroidism. The CDR3 here is CAWSVGHNYGYTF. The CDR3 nucleotides are TGTGCCTGGAGTGTGGGACACAACTATGGCTACACCTTC.